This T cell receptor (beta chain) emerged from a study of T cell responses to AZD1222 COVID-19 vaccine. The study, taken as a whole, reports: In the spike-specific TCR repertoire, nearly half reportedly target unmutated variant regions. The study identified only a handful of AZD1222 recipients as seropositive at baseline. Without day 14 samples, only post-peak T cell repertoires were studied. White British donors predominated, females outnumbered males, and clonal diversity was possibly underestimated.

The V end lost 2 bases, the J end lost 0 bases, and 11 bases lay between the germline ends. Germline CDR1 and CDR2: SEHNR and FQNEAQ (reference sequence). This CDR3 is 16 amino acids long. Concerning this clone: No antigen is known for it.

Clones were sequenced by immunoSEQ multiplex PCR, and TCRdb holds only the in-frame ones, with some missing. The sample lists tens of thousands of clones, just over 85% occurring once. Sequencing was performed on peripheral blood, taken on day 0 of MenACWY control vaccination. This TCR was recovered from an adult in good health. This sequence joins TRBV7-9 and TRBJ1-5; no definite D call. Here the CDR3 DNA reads TGTGCCAGCAGCTTAAGCACAGTCAATAGCAATCAGCCCCAGCATTTT. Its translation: CASSLSTVNSNQPQHF.